This entry describes one T cell receptor (beta chain). Antigen: not known. The data are from a study of blood T cells in healthy people across ages. Study findings and constraints: TCR beta diversity was tightly associated with the proportion of naive T cells.

The donors, aged about 6 to 90, were healthy Caucasians from Russia. The CDR3 extends over 15 amino acids. Deletions cut 0 bases from V and 8 bases from J, with 16 bases between. Germline V lookup: CDR1 MNHEY, CDR2 SMNVEV (reference sequence). Next came a second PCR, run for roughly 6 to 11 cycles, which used a sample-barcoded 5' primer along with a J-beta primer mix. Using its own MiXCR run on the 5' RACE reads, TCRdb lists one record per CDR3 protein. This table has 1.5 million or so distinct CDR3 sequences, about 45% appearing once. This TCR came from a woman in her late teens or twenties in good health. The specimen sequenced was blood. This chain joins TRBV27 and TRBJ1-2, with D tentatively TRBD1 (6 bases). Here the CDR3 reads CASSLSTGGPRGYTF. DNA of the CDR3: TGTGCCAGCAGTTTATCGACTGGGGGCCCTCGGGGCTACACCTTC.